This T cell receptor (beta chain) is drawn from a study of CD8 T cells in Susac syndrome. Random-hexamer reverse transcription was applied to 0.5 to 1 ug RNA. TCRdb re-analysed the immunoSEQ multiplex PCR reads in MiXCR, keeping a single row per CDR3 protein. The data hold some 110,000 distinct CDR3 sequences, with just under 95% observed a single time. V lost 7 bases and J lost 5; bases outside the gene matches: 9. The CDR3 spans 16 residues. Per the germline V gene, CDR1 is MDHEN and CDR2 is SYDVKM. This TCR was recovered from a human donor with multiple sclerosis. The J gene is TRBJ1-6, the V gene TRBV28, with 9 bases identical to TRBD1. Sequenced sample: CD4+ T cells from PBMCs. The CDR3 nucleotides read TGTGCCAGCAATCTTGCCGGGACAGGGAATAATTCACCCCTCCACTTT. The encoded protein is CASNLAGTGNNSPLHF.